This TCR beta chain was retrieved from a study of blood T cell repertoires in COVID-19. Study summary: Samples representing acute and convalescent COVID-19 were sourced from the United States, Italy and Spain. T cells, B-cell-depleted T cells, or PBMCs supplied cDNA or gDNA.

The V and J ends lost 5 bases and 7 bases, in that order; junction bases with no gene match: 4. Germline CDR1 SGHVS, CDR2 FNYEAQ. The CDR3 contains 14 residues. Authors' analysis steps: Amplifying reference gene primers gave estimates of nucleated cell counts. Produced via immunoSEQ multiplex PCR; TCRdb's table is partial and in-frame only. V and J calls and clone size follow that table, whereas D and trimming were derived from the DNA. The profile shows roughly 260,000 clones, about 87% of them singletons. This TCR was sampled from a man aged 60-69 years who had recovered from COVID-19. Sequenced sample: peripheral blood. The rearrangement joins TRBV7-6 to TRBJ2-1; TRBD1 aligns across 11 bases. This CDR3 reads CASSAGQGANEQFF. Here the CDR3 DNA reads TGTGCCAGCAGCGCTGGACAGGGGGCGAATGAGCAGTTCTTC.